The present TCR beta chain was sequenced within a study of blood T cell repertoires in COVID-19. Trimming took 6 bases from V and 1 from J; bases not matched to a gene: 4. Germline CDR1 MNHEY, CDR2 SVGEGT. CDR3 length equals 15 residues. The count of this clone is one. Data came from immunoSEQ multiplex PCR; TCRdb stores just in-frame clones and leaves some out. This sample yields around 280,000 clones, of which 70% to 90% are seen a single time; 6% to 6.5% belongs to the top ten. The chain uses TRBV6-2 or TRBV6-3 and TRBJ2-7, with 12 bases matching TRBD2. The sequenced sample was PBMCs or T cells enriched from blood (not recorded which). The sequence derives from a middle-aged woman who had recovered from COVID-19. The DNA for the CDR3 is TGTGCCAGCAGCCTAGCGGGAGGGAGGTCCTACGAGCAGTACTTC. It translates to CASSLAGGRSYEQYF.